These T cell receptor beta chains were read from a single sample in a study of blood T cell repertoires in COVID-19. The repertoire was sequenced with immunoSEQ multiplex PCR; TCRdb's copy has only in-frame clones and lacks some. Of 240,000 or so clones in the sample, around 85% are singletons; the top ten hold 2.5% to 3.5%. The sequenced sample was peripheral blood. Every receptor here comes from a woman in her 30s who had recovered from COVID-19. Each CDR3 is given without its conserved first and last residue. A D gene is named only where the DNA matches it firmly.

d_gene | j_gene | v_gene | CDR3aa
. | TRBJ1-2 | TRBV12-3/TRBV12-4 | ASSLSLNYGYT
. | TRBJ1-1 | TRBV4-2 | ASSQEGSPGGNTEAF
. | TRBJ2-2 | TRBV9 | ASSASKGRTGELF
. | TRBJ2-7 | TRBV19 | ASSIVGGTYEQY
. | TRBJ1-1 | TRBV5-1 | ASSVMNTEAF
. | TRBJ2-1 | TRBV6-2/TRBV6-3 | ASSYVQEQF
. | TRBJ2-1 | TRBV4-2 | ASSQEEWRSSYNEQF
. | TRBJ1-1 | TRBV2 | ASSEQGTEAF
. | TRBJ1-2 | TRBV2 | ASSDNGGISGYT
TRBD1 | TRBJ1-5 | TRBV6-5 | ASTLGQGEAQPQH
TRBD1 | TRBJ1-5 | TRBV18 | ASSPIRRTGRFSNQPQH
TRBD2 | TRBJ2-2 | TRBV5-6 | ASSLVLAGRDTGELF
. | TRBJ2-5 | TRBV9 | ASSVDADPGETQY
TRBD1 | TRBJ1-1 | TRBV7-2 | ASSPPPWDRGRTNTEAF
TRBD2 | TRBJ2-1 | TRBV27 | ATAGRGVYNEQF
. | TRBJ2-1 | TRBV7-2 | ASSLLAYNEQF
TRBD2 | TRBJ2-1 | TRBV7-2 | ASSLNSYPSGGYNEQF
TRBD1 | TRBJ2-1 | TRBV10-2 | ASSELQGGHNEQF
. | TRBJ1-2 | TRBV5-4 | ASSLGQYEYGYT
TRBD1 | TRBJ2-1 | TRBV19 | ASRTWDRGTVEQF
. | TRBJ2-3 | TRBV5-1 | ASRTQGHPDTQY
. | TRBJ1-3 | TRBV7-9 | ASSLQGFSGNTIY
. | TRBJ1-2 | TRBV29-1 | SEGVLNLSTFNYGYT
. | TRBJ2-7 | TRBV2 | ASSDQGLYEQY
TRBD1 | TRBJ1-6 | TRBV5-8 | ASSSRSGGWDSPLH
. | TRBJ2-7 | TRBV30 | AWSVSHRNYEQY
. | TRBJ1-5 | TRBV6-2/TRBV6-3 | ASSYSLGGLQPQH
TRBD1 | TRBJ2-3 | TRBV6-5 | ASSYYGTDFTDTQY
. | TRBJ1-6 | TRBV9 | ASSVLDSDNSPLH
. | TRBJ2-7 | TRBV6-2/TRBV6-3 | ASSYGVGVQGPIGEQY
. | TRBJ1-3 | TRBV6-5 | ASSRAGQRNTIY
TRBD1 | TRBJ2-1 | TRBV7-9 | ASQTGGRNEQF
TRBD1 | TRBJ1-5 | TRBV7-2 | ASSTTGTSNQPQH
. | TRBJ2-1 | TRBV7-6 | ASSLVGTSYNEQF
. | TRBJ1-6 | TRBV6-5 | ASRGHRDSPLH
TRBD2 | TRBJ2-2 | TRBV20-1 | SASGPSGGGELF
. | TRBJ2-1 | TRBV18 | ASSPLKEGEQF